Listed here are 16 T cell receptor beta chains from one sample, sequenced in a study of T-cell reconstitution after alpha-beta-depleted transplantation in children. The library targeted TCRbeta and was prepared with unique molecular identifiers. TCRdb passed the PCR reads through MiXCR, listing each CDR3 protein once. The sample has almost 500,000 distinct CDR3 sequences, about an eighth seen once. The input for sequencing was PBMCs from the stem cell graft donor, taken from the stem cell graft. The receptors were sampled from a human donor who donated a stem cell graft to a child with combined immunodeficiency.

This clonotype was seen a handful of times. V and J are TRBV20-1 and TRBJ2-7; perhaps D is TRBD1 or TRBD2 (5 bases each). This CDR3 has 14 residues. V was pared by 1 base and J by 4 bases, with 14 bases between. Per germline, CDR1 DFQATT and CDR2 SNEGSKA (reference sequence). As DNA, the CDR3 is TGCAGTGCTAGAGTTCGGGGCTTCAGGTACGAGCAGTACTTC. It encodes CSARVRGFRYEQYF.

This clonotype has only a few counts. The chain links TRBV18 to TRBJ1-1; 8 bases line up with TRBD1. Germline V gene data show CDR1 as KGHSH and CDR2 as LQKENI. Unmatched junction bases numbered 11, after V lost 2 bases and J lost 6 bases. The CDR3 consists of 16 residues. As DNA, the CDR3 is TGTGCCAGCTCACCAGTGTACGGGACGGACAGGGCTGAAGCTTTCTTT. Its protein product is CASSPVYGTDRAEAFF.

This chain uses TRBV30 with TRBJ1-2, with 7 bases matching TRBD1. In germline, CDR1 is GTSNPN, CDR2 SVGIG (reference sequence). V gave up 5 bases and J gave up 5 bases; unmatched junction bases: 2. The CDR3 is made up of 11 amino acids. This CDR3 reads CAWLQGYGYTF. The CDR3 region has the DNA TGTGCCTGGTTACAGGGGTATGGCTACACCTTC.

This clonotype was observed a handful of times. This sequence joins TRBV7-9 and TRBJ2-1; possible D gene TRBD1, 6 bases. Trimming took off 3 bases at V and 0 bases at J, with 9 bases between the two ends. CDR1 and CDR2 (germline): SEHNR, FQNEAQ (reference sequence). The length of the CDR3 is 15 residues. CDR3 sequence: CASSFGTFSYNEQFF. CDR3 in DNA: TGTGCCAGCAGCTTTGGGACATTCTCCTACAATGAGCAGTTCTTC.

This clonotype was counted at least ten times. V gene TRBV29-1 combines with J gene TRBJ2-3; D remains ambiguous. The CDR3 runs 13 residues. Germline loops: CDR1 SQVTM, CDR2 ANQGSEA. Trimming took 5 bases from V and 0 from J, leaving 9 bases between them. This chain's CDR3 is CSVPGVSTDTQYF. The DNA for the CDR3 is TGCAGCGTTCCCGGAGTCAGCACAGATACGCAGTATTTT.

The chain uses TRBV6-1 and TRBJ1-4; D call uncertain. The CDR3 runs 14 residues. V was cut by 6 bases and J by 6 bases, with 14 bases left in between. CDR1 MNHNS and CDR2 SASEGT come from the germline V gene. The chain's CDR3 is CASSSGFGDEKLFF. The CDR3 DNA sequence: TGTGCCAGCAGCTCCGGGTTCGGGGATGAAAAACTGTTTTTT.

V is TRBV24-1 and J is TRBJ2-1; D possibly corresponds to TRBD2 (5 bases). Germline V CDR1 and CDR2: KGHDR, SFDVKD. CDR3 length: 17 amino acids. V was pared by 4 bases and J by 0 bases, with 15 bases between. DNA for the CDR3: TGTGCCACCAGTGACTTTAGCGACACCCTCTCCTACAATGAGCAGTTCTTC. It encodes CATSDFSDTLSYNEQFF.

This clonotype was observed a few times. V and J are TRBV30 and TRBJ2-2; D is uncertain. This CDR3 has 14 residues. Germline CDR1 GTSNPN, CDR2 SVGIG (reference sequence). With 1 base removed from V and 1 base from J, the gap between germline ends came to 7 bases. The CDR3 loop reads CAWSGPQNTGELFF. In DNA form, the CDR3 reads TGTGCCTGGAGTGGTCCTCAGAACACCGGGGAGCTGTTTTTT.

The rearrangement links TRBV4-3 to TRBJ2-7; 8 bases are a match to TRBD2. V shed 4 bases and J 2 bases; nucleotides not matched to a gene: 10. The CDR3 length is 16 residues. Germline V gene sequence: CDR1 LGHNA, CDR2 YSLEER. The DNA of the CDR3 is TGCGCCAGCAGCCGATTTTACAGCGGGGGTACCTACGAGCAGTACTTC. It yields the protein CASSRFYSGGTYEQYF.

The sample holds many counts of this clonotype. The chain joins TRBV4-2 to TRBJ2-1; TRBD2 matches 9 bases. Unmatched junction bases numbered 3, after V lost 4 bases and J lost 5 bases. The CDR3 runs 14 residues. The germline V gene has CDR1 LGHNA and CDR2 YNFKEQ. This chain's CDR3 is CASSPGTSNNEQFF. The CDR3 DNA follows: TGTGCCAGCAGCCCTGGGACTAGCAACAATGAGCAGTTCTTC.

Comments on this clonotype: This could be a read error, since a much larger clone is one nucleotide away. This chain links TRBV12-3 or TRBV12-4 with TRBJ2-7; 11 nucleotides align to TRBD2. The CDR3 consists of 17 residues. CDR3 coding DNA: TGTGCCAGCAGTTTGGGAGGTGGACTAGCGGGTTCCTACGAGGAGTACTTC. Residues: CASSLGGGLAGSYEEYF.

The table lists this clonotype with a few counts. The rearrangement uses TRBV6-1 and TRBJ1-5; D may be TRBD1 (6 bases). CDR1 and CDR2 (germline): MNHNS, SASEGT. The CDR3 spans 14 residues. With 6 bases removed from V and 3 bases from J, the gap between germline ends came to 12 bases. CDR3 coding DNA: TGTGCCAGCAGCCGCCGACAGGACAATCAGCCCCAGCATTTT. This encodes CASSRRQDNQPQHF.

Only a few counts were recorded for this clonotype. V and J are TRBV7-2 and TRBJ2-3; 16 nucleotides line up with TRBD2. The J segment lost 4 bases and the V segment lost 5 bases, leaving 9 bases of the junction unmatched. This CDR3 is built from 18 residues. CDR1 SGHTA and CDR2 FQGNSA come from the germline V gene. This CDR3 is CASSRSGTSGGAPDTQYF. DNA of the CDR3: TGTGCCAGCAGCCGATCCGGGACTAGCGGGGGGGCCCCAGATACGCAGTATTTT.

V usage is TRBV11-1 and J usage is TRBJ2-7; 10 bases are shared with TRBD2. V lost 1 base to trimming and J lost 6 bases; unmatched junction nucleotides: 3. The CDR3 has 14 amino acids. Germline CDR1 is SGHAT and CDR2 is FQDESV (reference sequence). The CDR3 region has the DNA TGTGCCAGCAGCTTAGAGCGGGGGGGACCCGAGCAGTACTTC. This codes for CASSLERGGPEQYF.

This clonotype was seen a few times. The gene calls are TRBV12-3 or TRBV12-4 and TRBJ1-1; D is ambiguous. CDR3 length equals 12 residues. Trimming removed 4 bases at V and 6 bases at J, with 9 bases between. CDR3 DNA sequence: TGTGCCAGCAGTTCCGTGACCCCTGAAGCTTTCTTT. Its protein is CASSSVTPEAFF.

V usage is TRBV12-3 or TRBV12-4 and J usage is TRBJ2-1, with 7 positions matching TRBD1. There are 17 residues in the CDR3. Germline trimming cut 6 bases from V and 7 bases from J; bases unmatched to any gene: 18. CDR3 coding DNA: TGTGCCAGCAGCCCTCCCGGGTGGAAACAGGGGTGGAATGAGCAGTTCTTC. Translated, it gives CASSPPGWKQGWNEQFF.